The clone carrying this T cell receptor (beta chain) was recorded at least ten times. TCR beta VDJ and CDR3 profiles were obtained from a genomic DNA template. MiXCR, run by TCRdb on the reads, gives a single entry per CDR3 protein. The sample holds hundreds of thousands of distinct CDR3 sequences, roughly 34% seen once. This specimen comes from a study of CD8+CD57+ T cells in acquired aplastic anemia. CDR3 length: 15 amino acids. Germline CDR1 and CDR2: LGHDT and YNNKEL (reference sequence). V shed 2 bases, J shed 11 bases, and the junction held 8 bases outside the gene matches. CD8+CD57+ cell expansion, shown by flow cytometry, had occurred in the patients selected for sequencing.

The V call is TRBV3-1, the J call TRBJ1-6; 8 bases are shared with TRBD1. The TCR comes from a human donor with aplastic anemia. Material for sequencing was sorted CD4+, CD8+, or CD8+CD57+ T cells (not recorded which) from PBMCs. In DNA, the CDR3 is TGTGCCAGCAGCCAACCCGGGACAGGAGTGACACCCCTCCACTTT. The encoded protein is CASSQPGTGVTPLHF.